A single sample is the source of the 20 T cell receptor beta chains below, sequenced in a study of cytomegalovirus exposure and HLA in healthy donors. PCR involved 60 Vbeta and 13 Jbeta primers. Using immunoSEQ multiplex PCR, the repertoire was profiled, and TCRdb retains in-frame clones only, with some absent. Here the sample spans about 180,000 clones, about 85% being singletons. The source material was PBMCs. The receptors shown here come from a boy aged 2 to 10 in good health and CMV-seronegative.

The CDR3 region has the DNA TGTGCCAGCAGCCTAATATCTGGGGCCAACGTCCTGACTTTC. Translation gives CASSLISGANVLTF. This chain uses TRBV27 with TRBJ2-6; D remains ambiguous. V was pared by 6 bases and J by 1 base, with 7 bases between. The CDR3 length is 14 residues. CDR1 MNHEY and CDR2 SMNVEV come from the germline V gene (reference sequence).

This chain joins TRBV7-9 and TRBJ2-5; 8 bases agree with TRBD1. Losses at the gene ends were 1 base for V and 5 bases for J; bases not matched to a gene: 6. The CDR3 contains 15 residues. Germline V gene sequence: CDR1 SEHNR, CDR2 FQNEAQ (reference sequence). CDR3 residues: CASSLVGRGRETQYF. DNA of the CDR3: TGTGCCAGCAGCTTAGTGGGCAGGGGGCGTGAGACCCAGTACTTC. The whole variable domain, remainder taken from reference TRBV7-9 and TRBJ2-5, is DTGVSQNPRHKITKRGQNVTFRCDPISEHNRLYWYRQTLGQGPEFLTYFQNEAQLEKSRLLSDRFSAERPKGSFSTLEIQRTEQGDSAMYLCASSLVGRGRETQYFGPGTRLLVL.

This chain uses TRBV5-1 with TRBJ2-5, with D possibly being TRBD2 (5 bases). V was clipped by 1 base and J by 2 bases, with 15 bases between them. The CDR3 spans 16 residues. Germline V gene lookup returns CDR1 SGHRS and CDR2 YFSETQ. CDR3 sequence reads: CASSLPRIGGQETQYF. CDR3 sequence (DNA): TGCGCCAGCAGCTTGCCCCGGATAGGAGGACAAGAGACCCAGTACTTC.

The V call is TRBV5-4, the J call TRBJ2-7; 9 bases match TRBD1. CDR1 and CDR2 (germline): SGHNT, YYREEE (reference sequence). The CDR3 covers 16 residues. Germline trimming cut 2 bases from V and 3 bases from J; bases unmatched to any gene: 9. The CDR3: CASSLVPGQGFYEQYF. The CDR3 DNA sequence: TGTGCCAGCAGCTTAGTACCGGGACAGGGTTTCTACGAGCAGTACTTC.

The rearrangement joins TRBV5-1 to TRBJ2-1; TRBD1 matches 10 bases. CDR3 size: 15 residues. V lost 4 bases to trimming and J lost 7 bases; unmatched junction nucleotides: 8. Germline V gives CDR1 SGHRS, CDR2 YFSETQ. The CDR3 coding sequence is TGCGCCAGCAGCCTCGGGACAGGGGCGGAAAATGAGCAGTTCTTC. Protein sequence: CASSLGTGAENEQFF.

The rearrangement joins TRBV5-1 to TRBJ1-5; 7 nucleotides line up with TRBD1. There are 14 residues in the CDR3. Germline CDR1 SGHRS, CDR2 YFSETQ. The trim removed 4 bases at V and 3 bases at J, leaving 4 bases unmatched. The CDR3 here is CASSTGQDNQPQHF. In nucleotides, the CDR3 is TGCGCCAGCAGCACCGGACAGGACAATCAGCCCCAGCATTTT.

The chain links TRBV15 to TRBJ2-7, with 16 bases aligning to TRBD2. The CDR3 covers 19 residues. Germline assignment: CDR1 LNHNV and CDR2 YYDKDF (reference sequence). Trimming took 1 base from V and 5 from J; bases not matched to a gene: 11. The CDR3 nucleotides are TGTGCCACCAGCAGAGCCATTGGGACTAGCGGGAGGGTGTCCCACGAGCAGTACTTC. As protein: CATSRAIGTSGRVSHEQYF.

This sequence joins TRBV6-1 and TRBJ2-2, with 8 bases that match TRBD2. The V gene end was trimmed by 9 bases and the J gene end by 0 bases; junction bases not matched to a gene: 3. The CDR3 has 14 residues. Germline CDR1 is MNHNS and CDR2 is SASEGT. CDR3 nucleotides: TGTGCCAGTGAGCGGGAGCCGAACACCGGGGAGCTGTTTTTT. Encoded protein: CASEREPNTGELFF.

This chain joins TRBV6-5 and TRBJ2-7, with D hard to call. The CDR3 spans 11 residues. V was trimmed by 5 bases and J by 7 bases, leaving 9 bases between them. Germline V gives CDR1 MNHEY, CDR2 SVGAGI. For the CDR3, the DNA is TGTGCCAGCAGTATGACTCCGGAGCAGTACTTC. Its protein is CASSMTPEQYF.

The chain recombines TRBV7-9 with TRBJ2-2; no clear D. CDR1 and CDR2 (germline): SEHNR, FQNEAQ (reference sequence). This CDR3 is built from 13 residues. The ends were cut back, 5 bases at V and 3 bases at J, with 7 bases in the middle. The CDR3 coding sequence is TGTGCCAGCAGCCACTTCGACACCGGGGAGCTGTTTTTT. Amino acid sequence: CASSHFDTGELFF.

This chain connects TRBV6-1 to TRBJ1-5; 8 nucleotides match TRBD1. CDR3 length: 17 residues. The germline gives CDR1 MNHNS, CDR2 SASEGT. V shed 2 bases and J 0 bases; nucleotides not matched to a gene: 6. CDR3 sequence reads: CASSEPRTGNSNQPQHF. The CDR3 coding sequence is TGTGCCAGCAGTGAACCCCGGACAGGGAATAGCAATCAGCCCCAGCATTTT.

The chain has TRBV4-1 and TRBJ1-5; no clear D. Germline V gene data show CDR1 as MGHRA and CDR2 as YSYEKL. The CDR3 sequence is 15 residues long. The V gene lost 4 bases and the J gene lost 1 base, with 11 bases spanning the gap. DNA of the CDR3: TGCGCCAGCAGCCGTTTGGCCATAAGCAATCAGCCCCAGCATTTT. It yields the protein CASSRLAISNQPQHF.

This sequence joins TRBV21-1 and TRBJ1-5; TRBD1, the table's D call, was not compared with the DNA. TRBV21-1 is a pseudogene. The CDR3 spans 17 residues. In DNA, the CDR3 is TGTGCCAGCAGCAAAGTCGGGCAGGGTCCCCTAAATCAGCCCCAGCATTTT. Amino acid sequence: CASSKVGQGPLNQPQHF.

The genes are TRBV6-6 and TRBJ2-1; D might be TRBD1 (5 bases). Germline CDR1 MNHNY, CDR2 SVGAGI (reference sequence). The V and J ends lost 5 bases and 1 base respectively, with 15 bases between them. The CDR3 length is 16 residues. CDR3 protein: CASSPLRARSYNEQFF. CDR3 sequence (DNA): TGTGCCAGCAGTCCACTCAGGGCGCGATCCTACAATGAGCAGTTCTTC.

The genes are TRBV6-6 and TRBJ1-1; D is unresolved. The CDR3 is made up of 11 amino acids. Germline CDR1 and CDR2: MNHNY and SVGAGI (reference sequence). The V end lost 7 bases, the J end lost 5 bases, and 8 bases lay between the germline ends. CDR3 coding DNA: TGTGCCAGCAAAGCGGGGACTGAAGCTTTCTTT. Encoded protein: CASKAGTEAFF.

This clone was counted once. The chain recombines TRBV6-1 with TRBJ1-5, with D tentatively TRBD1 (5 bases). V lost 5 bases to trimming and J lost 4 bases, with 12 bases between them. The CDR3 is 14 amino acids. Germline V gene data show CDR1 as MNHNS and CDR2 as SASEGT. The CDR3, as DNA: TGTGCCAGCAGTTTGGACACACTTAATCAGCCCCAGCATTTT. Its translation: CASSLDTLNQPQHF.

The CDR3 nucleotides read TGCGCCAGCAGCTTGGACGGGGGGAATGAAAAACTGTTTTTT. As protein: CASSLDGGNEKLFF. The chain has TRBV5-1 and TRBJ1-4; TRBD1 is a possible D gene (5 bases). Trimming removed 0 bases at V and 5 bases at J, with 8 bases between. This CDR3 is built from 14 residues. CDR1 is SGHRS, CDR2 YFSETQ, per germline.

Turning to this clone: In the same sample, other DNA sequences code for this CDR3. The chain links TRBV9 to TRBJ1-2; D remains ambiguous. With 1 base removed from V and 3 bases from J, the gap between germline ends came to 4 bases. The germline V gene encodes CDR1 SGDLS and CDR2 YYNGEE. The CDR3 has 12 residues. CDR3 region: CASSVSDYGYTF. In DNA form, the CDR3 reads TGTGCCAGCAGCGTAAGCGACTATGGCTACACCTTC. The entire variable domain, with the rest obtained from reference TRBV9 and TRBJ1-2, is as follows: DSGVTQTPKHLITATGQRVTLRCSPRSGDLSVYWYQQSLDQGLQFLIQYYNGEERAKGNILERFSAQQFPDLHSELNLSSLELGDSALYFCASSVSDYGYTFGSGTRLTVV.

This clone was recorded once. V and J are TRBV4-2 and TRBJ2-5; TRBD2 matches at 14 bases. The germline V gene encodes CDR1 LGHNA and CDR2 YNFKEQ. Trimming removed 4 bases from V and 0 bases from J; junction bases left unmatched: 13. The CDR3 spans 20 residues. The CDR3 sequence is CASSPGVAGLAGGHQETQYF. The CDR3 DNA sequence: TGTGCCAGCAGCCCCGGAGTAGCCGGACTAGCGGGGGGTCACCAAGAGACCCAGTACTTC.

CDR3 sequence reads: CASGDSSYEQYF. The CDR3 DNA follows: TGCGCCAGCGGCGACAGTTCCTACGAGCAGTACTTC. V usage is TRBV10-1 and J usage is TRBJ2-7, with D possibly TRBD1 on 5 matching bases. CDR1 WNHNN and CDR2 SYGVQD come from the germline V gene (reference sequence). V dropped 8 bases and J dropped 1 base, with 9 bases sitting between them. This CDR3 comprises 12 residues.